One sample yielded the 30 T cell receptor beta chains listed below, sequenced in a study of breast tumors, draining lymph nodes, adjacent tissues. Breast cancer patients provided tissue from their axillary draining lymph nodes. TCRdb fed the multiplex PCR reads into MiXCR, producing one record per CDR3 protein. The profile shows roughly 220,000 distinct CDR3 sequences, 30% to 35% of them singletons. Sequencing was carried out using axillary lymph node tissue. The receptors stem from a female donor with breast cancer. Some clones in this sample may be carry-over from other donors' samples.

J is TRBJ1-2 and V is TRBV6-2 or TRBV6-3; 7 bases map to TRBD1. After removal of 2 bases from V and 9 bases from J, the junction contained 12 bases not matched to a gene. Germline CDR1 reads MNHEY; CDR2 reads SVGEGT. The CDR3 is made up of 15 amino acids. The CDR3 is CASSYVEGTEPRYTF. In DNA, the CDR3 is TGTGCCAGCAGTTACGTAGAAGGGACAGAGCCGCGCTACACCTTC.

The chain links TRBV29-1 to TRBJ2-2; 11 bases fit TRBD2. This CDR3 has 22 amino acids. Germline values: CDR1 SQVTM, CDR2 ANQGSEA. J was trimmed by 8 bases and V by 8 bases; bases with no gene match: 34. CDR3 protein: CSLLVGLAGPIRTPTKEGELFF. The CDR3 coding sequence is TGCAGCTTATTAGTAGGACTAGCGGGTCCTATTCGAACACCTACTAAGGAAGGGGAGCTGTTTTTT.

This clonotype was seen repeatedly, ten times or more. This chain connects TRBV6-6 to TRBJ2-7; tentative D call: TRBD1 (5 bases). Germline-derived CDR1 and CDR2 are MNHNY and SVGAGI (reference sequence). Trimming left V 2 bases short and J 0 bases short, with 11 bases between. The CDR3 runs 15 residues. CDR3 coding DNA: TGTGCCAGCAGTTACGCGGCAGGGTTCTCCTACGAGCAGTACTTC. Translated, it gives CASSYAAGFSYEQYF.

This clonotype has at least ten counts. CDR3 region: CSVVDRDSYEQYF. CDR3 nucleotides: TGCAGCGTCGTGGACAGAGACTCCTACGAGCAGTACTTC. This chain connects TRBV29-1 to TRBJ2-7; TRBD1 might be the D (6 bases). The CDR3 runs to 13 residues. Germline loops: CDR1 SQVTM, CDR2 ANQGSEA. Trimming removed 6 bases from V and 0 bases from J, with 12 bases in between.

Ten or more counts support this clonotype. The chain has TRBV5-4 and TRBJ2-7, with D possibly matching TRBD1 (6 bases). Trimming pared 1 base from V and 6 bases from J, leaving 20 bases between. Germline V CDR1 and CDR2: SGHNT, YYREEE (reference sequence). This CDR3 spans 16 amino acids. The CDR3 nucleotides read TGTGCCAGCAGCTTGCCGCCGGACAGACACCAACGCGAGCAGTACTTC. Its protein is CASSLPPDRHQREQYF.

This clonotype showed up many times. The chain links TRBV19 to TRBJ2-1; 13 bases are a match to TRBD2. The V segment lost 1 base and the J segment 7 bases; nucleotides outside the gene matches: 1. The CDR3 consists of 15 residues. Germline lookup yields CDR1 LNHDA and CDR2 SQIVND (reference sequence). The CDR3 bases are TGTGCCAGTAGTATAGGGACTAGCGGGAGAAATGAGCAGTTCTTC. It codes for CASSIGTSGRNEQFF.

V and J are TRBV20-1 and TRBJ2-1, with 9 nucleotides matching TRBD2. Unmatched junction bases numbered 11, after V lost 3 bases and J lost 8 bases. This CDR3 spans 15 amino acids. From germline, CDR1 is DFQATT and CDR2 SNEGSKA (reference sequence). This CDR3 reads CSARGLAGIAYEQFF. In DNA form, the CDR3 reads TGCAGTGCTAGGGGGCTAGCGGGAATTGCTTATGAGCAGTTCTTC.

This clonotype was recorded at least ten times. V usage is TRBV5-1 and J usage is TRBJ2-5, with D perhaps assigned TRBD1 or TRBD2 (6 bases each). Germline V lookup: CDR1 SGHRS, CDR2 YFSETQ. The CDR3 contains 15 residues. The V end lost 4 bases, the J end lost 4 bases, and 17 bases lay between the germline ends. The CDR3 bases are TGCGCCAGCAGCCTGTCTGGGGGGCAGGGAGAGACCCAGTACTTC. It yields the protein CASSLSGGQGETQYF.

The chain is built from TRBV18 and TRBJ2-1; D call uncertain. The CDR3 spans 15 residues. CDR1 and CDR2 from the germline V gene are KGHSH and LQKENI. V lost 2 bases, J lost 0 bases, and 8 bases lay in between. In nucleotides, the CDR3 is TGTGCCAGCTCACCAGATAAGAGCTCCTACAATGAGCAGTTCTTC. This translates into CASSPDKSSYNEQFF.

The chain is built from TRBV7-3 and TRBJ2-7; D may be TRBD2 (5 bases). The CDR3 has 13 amino acids. With 4 bases removed from V and 6 bases from J, the gap between germline ends came to 13 bases. Germline V gene data show CDR1 as SGHTA and CDR2 as FQGTGA. The CDR3 DNA is TGTGCCAGCAGCTCCCGGGCTACTAGCGAGCAGTACTTC. This translates into CASSSRATSEQYF.

Concerning this clonotype itself: It may be a read error: a sequence one base away is much more abundant. The J gene is TRBJ2-1, the V gene TRBV24-1; 9 bases agree with TRBD1. This CDR3 contains 16 residues. Germline-derived CDR1 and CDR2 are KGHDR and SFDVKD. In DNA form, the CDR3 reads TGTGCCACCAGTGTCCGGGACAGGGAACCCTACAATGGGCAGTTCTTC. Translated, it gives CATSVRDREPYNGQFF.

This clonotype was detected a few times. A read error is possible here, since a much larger clone lies one base away. The chain employs TRBV20-1 and TRBJ2-2; 9 bases fit TRBD2. The CDR3 has 14 residues. V shed 2 bases and J 6 bases; nucleotides not matched to a gene: 4. Germline V lookup: CDR1 DFQATT, CDR2 SNEGSKA (reference sequence). The DNA of the CDR3 is TGCAGTGCTAGAAGCGGGAGGCGTGCCGGGGAGCTGTTTTTT. It codes for CSARSGRRAGELFF.

Comment on this clonotype: At one of its ends the junction is not consistent with the germline gene, which may arise from a read error. The rearrangement links TRBV24-1 to TRBJ1-5, with unresolved D. Germline CDR1 KGHDR, CDR2 SFDVKD. The CDR3 is 9 residues long. The CDR3, as DNA: TGTGCCACCAGTGATCTTTTGCGGTTT. Protein sequence: CATSDLLRF.

This clonotype was observed at least ten times. The chain recombines TRBV12-5 with TRBJ2-7, with D unclear. This CDR3 contains 11 residues. The V end was cut by 2 bases, the J end by 6 bases, with 5 bases between. CDR1 and CDR2 (germline): LGHNT, FRNRAP. CDR3 sequence (DNA): TGTGCTAGTGGTTTGTTTCTCGAGCAGTACTTC. Encoded protein: CASGLFLEQYF.

This clonotype was picked up many times. The genes are TRBV19 and TRBJ1-5; 8 bases map to TRBD1. Germline V gene lookup returns CDR1 LNHDA and CDR2 SQIVND (reference sequence). The V gene end was trimmed by 7 bases and the J gene end by 7 bases; junction bases not matched to a gene: 9. This CDR3 is 14 amino acids long. The CDR3: CASKTRGLWQPQHF. The DNA for the CDR3 is TGTGCCAGTAAAACCAGGGGGCTGTGGCAGCCCCAGCATTTT.

The gene calls are TRBV27 and TRBJ2-7; 9 bases align to TRBD1. Germline CDR1 is MNHEY and CDR2 is SMNVEV (reference sequence). V gave up 5 bases and J gave up 7 bases; unmatched junction bases: 9. The CDR3 spans 14 residues. The CDR3 sequence: CASSARDRAGEQYF. The CDR3 DNA reads TGTGCCAGCAGTGCCCGGGACAGGGCGGGAGAGCAGTACTTC.

This clonotype was seen repeatedly, ten times or more. The CDR3 loop is CSASEAGGGSPLHF. CDR3 bases: TGCAGTGCTAGTGAGGCAGGCGGGGGGTCACCCCTCCACTTT. The J gene is TRBJ1-6, the V gene TRBV20-1, with D possibly being TRBD1 (5 bases). Germline V gives CDR1 DFQATT, CDR2 SNEGSKA (reference sequence). The CDR3 is 14 amino acids. Deletions cut 3 bases from V and 10 bases from J, with 16 bases between.

This clonotype was observed many times. The V call is TRBV6-4, the J call TRBJ2-5, with TRBD2 identical over 9 bases. Germline V gene lookup returns CDR1 MRHNA and CDR2 SNTAGT. The CDR3 consists of 15 residues. The V gene end was trimmed by 2 bases and the J gene end by 4 bases; junction bases not matched to a gene: 5. The CDR3 reads CASSDVAGGVETQYF. In DNA, the CDR3 is TGTGCCAGCAGTGACGTCGCGGGAGGGGTAGAGACCCAGTACTTC.

This clonotype appeared many times. The genes are TRBV12-3 or TRBV12-4 and TRBJ2-7; D may be TRBD1 (5 bases). V gave up 3 bases and J gave up 2 bases, with 14 bases separating them. This CDR3 is built from 15 residues. The CDR3 bases are TGTGCCAGCAGTTTCGAGGTAGGGGCACCCTACGAGCAGTACTTC. Protein: CASSFEVGAPYEQYF.

This clonotype occurred many times. The CDR3 DNA is TGCAGTGCTAGTCTAGGTCCGGACAGGGGCACCGGGGAGCTGTTTTTT. Translated: CSASLGPDRGTGELFF. The V gene is TRBV20-1, the J gene TRBJ2-2; 9 bases match TRBD1. From germline, CDR1 is DFQATT and CDR2 SNEGSKA (reference sequence). Trimming at V came to 3 bases and at J to 4 bases, leaving 9 bases not matched to a gene. This CDR3 is 16 amino acids long.

This clonotype was seen a handful of times. The V gene is TRBV28, the J gene TRBJ2-2; TRBD1 agrees at 9 bases. Germline CDR1 and CDR2: MDHEN and SYDVKM. V was clipped by 8 bases and J by 5 bases; unmatched bases: 9. The CDR3 sequence is 15 residues long. The CDR3 here is CASDGDRVTTGELFF. As DNA, the CDR3 is TGTGCCAGCGACGGGGACAGGGTGACAACCGGGGAGCTGTTTTTT.

This clonotype came up many times. This chain joins TRBV11-2 and TRBJ2-7; a possible D gene is TRBD2 (5 bases). Between the trimmed V and J ends, which lost 5 bases and 3 bases, there was a span of 17 bases. The CDR3 sequence is 15 residues long. CDR1 and CDR2 from the germline V gene are SGHAT and FQNNGV. The CDR3 coding sequence is TGTGCCAGCAGCCACGAGGTGGGAGACCGCTACGAGCAGTACTTC. This sequence encodes CASSHEVGDRYEQYF.

Regarding this clonotype: The junction differs from germline at one of its ends, possibly a read error. The chain uses TRBV7-3 and TRBJ2-2; 8 bases align to TRBD1. CDR1 and CDR2 (germline): SGHTA, FQGTGA. This CDR3 comprises 16 residues. The CDR3 spells CASSSDRGTNTGELSW. For the CDR3, the DNA is TGTGCCAGCAGCTCCGACAGGGGAACTAACACCGGGGAGCTGTCTTGG. The whole variable domain, remainder taken from reference TRBV7-3 and TRBJ2-2, is GAGVSQTPSNKVTEKGKYVELRCDPISGHTALYWYRQSLGQGPEFLIYFQGTGAADDSGLPNDRFFAVRPEGSVSTLKIQRTERGDSAVYLCASSSDRGTNTGELSWGEGSRLTVL.

This clonotype was detected ten times or more. The genes are TRBV7-9 and TRBJ2-7; the D gene is possibly TRBD2 (6 bases). Germline V gene lookup returns CDR1 SEHNR and CDR2 FQNEAQ (reference sequence). The V end lost 3 bases, the J end lost 10 bases, and 13 bases lay between the germline ends. The CDR3 extends over 12 amino acids. CDR3 residues: CASSFSPGEQYF. The DNA of the CDR3 is TGTGCCAGCAGCTTCTCACCGGGGGAACAGTACTTC. The complete variable domain, with remaining parts taken from reference TRBV7-9 and TRBJ2-7, reads DTGVSQNPRHKITKRGQNVTFRCDPISEHNRLYWYRQTLGQGPEFLTYFQNEAQLEKSRLLSDRFSAERPKGSFSTLEIQRTEQGDSAMYLCASSFSPGEQYFGPGTRLTVT.

The V gene is TRBV20-1, the J gene TRBJ2-5; TRBD2 aligns across 7 bases. V was clipped by 1 base and J by 7 bases; unmatched bases: 9. This CDR3 is 14 amino acids long. From germline, CDR1 is DFQATT and CDR2 SNEGSKA (reference sequence). CDR3: CSARGAGLRATQYF. The CDR3 DNA follows: TGCAGTGCTAGAGGAGCGGGACTGAGGGCGACCCAGTACTTC.

The table lists this clonotype with a few counts. One junction end disagrees with the germline gene, perhaps due to a read error. J is TRBJ2-7 and V is TRBV7-2; D is perhaps TRBD1 (6 bases). This CDR3 region has 13 residues. Germline V gene sequence: CDR1 SGHTA, CDR2 FQGNSA. The CDR3: CASSSDRYYEQCF. The DNA for the CDR3 is TGTGCCAGCAGCTCGGACAGATACTACGAGCAGTGCTTC.

Ten or more counts support this clonotype. V is TRBV7-6 and J is TRBJ2-3; perhaps TRBD2 as D (5 bases). Looked up from germline, CDR1 is SGHVS and CDR2 is FNYEAQ. V lost 1 base and J lost 6, with 14 bases in between. This CDR3 contains 15 residues. The CDR3 DNA reads TGTGCCAGCAGCTTAGTCGGCGGGTTGGGGGATACGCAGTATTTT. Its protein is CASSLVGGLGDTQYF.

This clonotype was observed many times. The V call is TRBV10-3, the J call TRBJ2-2; D is uncertain. The CDR3 has 16 residues. Germline V gene lookup returns CDR1 ENHRY and CDR2 SYGVKD. V was clipped by 2 bases and J by 1 base, with 11 bases between them. The CDR3 is CAISEPLKLNTGELFF. The DNA for the CDR3 is TGTGCCATCAGTGAGCCGTTAAAGTTGAACACCGGGGAGCTGTTTTTT.

There are many counts of this clonotype. The CDR3 coding sequence is TGCAGTGCTAGAGAAGTGCAGGGGGCGTCAGAGACCCAGTACTTC. Encoded protein: CSAREVQGASETQYF. This chain joins TRBV20-1 and TRBJ2-5, with TRBD1 identical over 8 bases. Germline V lookup: CDR1 DFQATT, CDR2 SNEGSKA (reference sequence). The CDR3 consists of 15 residues. Trimming removed 0 bases from V and 4 bases from J; junction bases left unmatched: 7.

This clonotype was detected many times. The J gene is TRBJ2-7, the V gene TRBV6-6; the D gene is possibly TRBD1 (6 bases). Per the germline V gene, CDR1 is MNHNY and CDR2 is SVGAGI (reference sequence). The CDR3 runs 15 residues. Trimming shortened V by 2 bases and J by 3 bases, and 14 bases separated the two germline ends. CDR3 sequence reads: CASSYAGGAGYEQYF. For the CDR3, the DNA is TGTGCCAGCAGTTACGCTGGGGGCGCTGGCTACGAGCAGTACTTC.